These T cell receptor beta chains were read from a single sample in a study of T-cell memory formation after mild COVID-19. Using its own MiXCR run on the 5' RACE reads, TCRdb lists one record per CDR3 protein. The data contain under 300,000 distinct CDR3 sequences, about 15% of them seen just once; the ten biggest clones take up around 3.8%. Input material: PBMCs or a T cell subset sorted from them (not recorded which). The source is a man aged 18 to 30 who had mild COVID-19 (a few samples of this study predate the infection). Cell type and time point are not known. The CDR3 runs from the conserved cysteine through the conserved F or W. The D gene is left open where the match is weak. Clone size, where shown, is once, few, many, or a class for clones that have expanded.

cdr3_aa cdr3_nt v_call clone_size d_call j_call
CASSEPASTTGELFF TGTGCCAGCAGTGAACCGGCTTCGACCACCGGGGAGCTGTTTTTT TRBV6-1 . . TRBJ2-2
CASSPPSGTKNTEAFF TGTGCCAGCTCACCACCGTCTGGGACAAAGAACACTGAAGCTTTCTTT TRBV18 few . TRBJ1-1
CASNFAGLETQYF TGTGCCAGCAACTTCGCAGGGTTAGAGACCCAGTACTTC TRBV12-3/TRBV12-4 . . TRBJ2-5
CASSRGPQGRRNEQFF TGTGCCAGCAGCAGGGGCCCCCAGGGACGTCGGAATGAGCAGTTCTTC TRBV7-9 many . TRBJ2-1
CASSQVQNWATGELFF TGTGCCAGCAGCCAAGTCCAGAATTGGGCGACCGGGGAGCTGTTTTTT TRBV14 . . TRBJ2-2
CASSYGQAPTNQPQHF TGTGCCAGCAGTTACGGGCAGGCCCCAACCAATCAGCCCCAGCATTTT TRBV6-6 few . TRBJ1-5
CASSFGGAIYNEQFF TGCGCCAGCAGCTTCGGGGGGGCTATATACAATGAGCAGTTCTTC TRBV5-1 few TRBD2 TRBJ2-1
CASSRTDGGGYGYTF TGCGCCAGCAGCCGGACCGACGGGGGAGGGTATGGCTACACCTTC TRBV5-1 many . TRBJ1-2
CASSMGVPGQGAYEQYF TGTGCCAGTAGTATGGGGGTCCCCGGACAGGGGGCTTACGAGCAGTACTTC TRBV19 . TRBD1 TRBJ2-7
CASSPSEYNEQFF TGTGCCAGCTCACCAAGTGAATACAATGAGCAGTTCTTC TRBV18 . . TRBJ2-1
CASSLAGTDTGELFF TGCGCCAGCAGCTTGGCCGGGACAGACACCGGGGAGCTGTTTTTT TRBV5-1 many TRBD1 TRBJ2-2
CASSSGQGYGYTF TGTGCCAGCAGCTCGGGACAGGGATATGGCTACACCTTC TRBV7-2 many TRBD1 TRBJ1-2
CASSLVVTGTTNEQFF TGCGCCAGCAGCTTGGTCGTTACCGGGACCACCAATGAGCAGTTCTTC TRBV5-1 . . TRBJ2-1
CSAGQSVGQPQHF TGCAGTGCCGGACAGAGCGTTGGCCAGCCCCAGCATTTT TRBV20-1 . . TRBJ1-5
CASSHGGAPRGNSPLHF TGTGCCAGCAGCCACGGCGGGGCGCCGAGGGGAAATTCACCCCTCCACTTT TRBV3-1 few . TRBJ1-6
CASSPKREAQGYTF TGTGCCAGCTCACCAAAAAGGGAGGCGCAAGGCTACACCTTC TRBV18 . . TRBJ1-2
CASSSRDFTDTQYF TGTGCCAGCAGCTCTAGGGATTTCACAGATACGCAGTATTTT TRBV9 . . TRBJ2-3